This T cell receptor beta chain is drawn from a study of beta chain bispecific antibodies for T cell cancers listed by TCRdb under 2021. Regarding the research as a whole: After T cells from healthy donors were cocultured with bispecific antibodies and T cell leukemia lines, the researchers used TRBV sequencing of the cells that survived to measure how much each TRBV family was depleted. Jurkat cells expressed surface TRBV12 (TRBV12-3), and HPB-ALL cells expressed surface TRBV5-5.

This clonotype was recorded many times. Which antigen it targets is not known. No base-level quality is on record; no much larger clone is a single base apart. Libraries incorporated unique molecular identifier barcodes, which were used to quantify clonotypes. Qiagen AllPrep DNA/RNA Micro kits were used to isolate total RNA, and an Agilent TapeStation was used to check RNA quality. TCR beta libraries were built by 5' RACE: cDNA synthesis followed by two PCR steps using TCR beta constant-region gene-specific primers. Sequencing of the TCR beta libraries was performed on an Illumina MiSeq platform. In the source study's methods: Reads were processed with MIGEC, MiXCR and VDJtools. Clonotype frequency was computed as the clonotype's share of unique molecular identifiers among all unique molecular identifiers in the sample. Nonfunctional TRBV genes classified in IMGT as pseudogenes or open reading frames, such as TRBV1, TRBV12-1 and TRBV21, were excluded. TCRdb trimmed the raw reads at Q25, called clones with MiXCR and kept productive beta chains. CDR3 protein duplicates are merged, each entry listing the most common genes and DNA. The V and J calls reflect TCRdb's pipeline rather than the authors' work. The sample table lists some 20,000 distinct CDR3 sequences, roughly 2.6% of them with a count of one. The top ten constitute around 30% of the sample.

The CDR3 contains 12 residues, cysteine and phenylalanine counted. Just the 36-base CDR3 DNA is kept, in frame starting at base 1. V drops 1 base and J drops 4 bases, leaving 4 bases in between. The germline V gene (reference sequence) provides CDR1 LNHDA and CDR2 SQIVND. T cells were expanded from blood mononuclear cells for about 3 days with either the anti-CD3 antibody OKT3 or CD3/CD28 Dynabeads. Expanded T cells were maintained in RPMI 1640 supplemented with around 9.3% fetal bovine serum, recombinant human IL-2 (approximately 99 IU/ml) and IL-7 (about 5.1 ng/ml). Each coculture contained 5 x 10^4 normal T cells, 5 x 10^4 target cells and bispecific antibody in approximately 92 ul and was incubated for about 17 hours at 37 degrees C. Every bispecific antibody was made of two single-chain variable fragments, expressed in a single-chain diabody format carrying a His tag. Effector T cells were obtained from healthy human donors, and peripheral blood mononuclear cells were isolated from leukapheresis samples by Ficoll density gradient centrifugation.

Points the paper makes about the study in general: Cross-reactivity of the anti-TRBV5-5 antibody with TRBV5-6 was attributed to high sequence similarity between the two genes. Every sequenced sample contained a mix of leukemia cell line cells and normal T cells, and most targeted TRBV signal came from the leukemia cells rather than from the normal T cells.

The receptor comes from a human donor in good health. Some clones in this sample may be carry-over from other donors' samples. The receptor chain draws on TRBV19 and TRBJ1-1; there is no confident call for the D gene. Source material: healthy donor T cells cultured with leukemia cells. This receptor carries the CDR3 CASSIGFTEAFF. The nucleotide sequence reads TGTGCCAGTAGTATAGGGTTCACTGAAGCTTTCTTT.